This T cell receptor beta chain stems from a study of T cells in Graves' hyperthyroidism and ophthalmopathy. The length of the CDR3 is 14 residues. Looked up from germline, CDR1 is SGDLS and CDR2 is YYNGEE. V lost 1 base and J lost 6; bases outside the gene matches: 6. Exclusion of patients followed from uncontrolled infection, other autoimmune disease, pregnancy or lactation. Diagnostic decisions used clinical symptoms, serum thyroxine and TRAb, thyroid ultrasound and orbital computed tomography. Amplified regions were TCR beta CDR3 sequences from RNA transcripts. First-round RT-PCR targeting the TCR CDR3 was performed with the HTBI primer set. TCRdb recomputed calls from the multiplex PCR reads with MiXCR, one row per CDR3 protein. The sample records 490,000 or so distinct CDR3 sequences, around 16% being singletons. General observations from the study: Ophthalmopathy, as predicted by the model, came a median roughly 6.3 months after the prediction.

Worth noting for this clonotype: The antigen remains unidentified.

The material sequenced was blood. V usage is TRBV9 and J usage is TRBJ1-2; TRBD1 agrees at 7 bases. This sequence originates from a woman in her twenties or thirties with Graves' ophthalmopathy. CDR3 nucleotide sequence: TGTGCCAGCAGCGTACAAGGGACAGATCATGGCTACACCTTC. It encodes CASSVQGTDHGYTF.